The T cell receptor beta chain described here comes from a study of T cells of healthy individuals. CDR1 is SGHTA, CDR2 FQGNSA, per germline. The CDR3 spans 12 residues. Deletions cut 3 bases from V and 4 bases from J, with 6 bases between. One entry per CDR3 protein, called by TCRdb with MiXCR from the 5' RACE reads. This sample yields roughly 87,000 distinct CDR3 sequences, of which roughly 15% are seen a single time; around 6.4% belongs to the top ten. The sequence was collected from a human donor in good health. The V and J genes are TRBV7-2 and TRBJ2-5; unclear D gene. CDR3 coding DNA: TGTGCCAGCAGCTTCGATGGAGAGACCCAGTACTTC. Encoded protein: CASSFDGETQYF. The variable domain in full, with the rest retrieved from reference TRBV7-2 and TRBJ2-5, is GAGVSQSPSNKVTEKGKDVELRCDPISGHTALYWYRQSLGQGLEFLIYFQGNSAPDKSGLPSDRFSAERTGGSVSTLTIQRTQQEDSAVYLCASSFDGETQYFGPGTRLLVL.